The clone carrying this T cell receptor beta chain has just one count. This sample is part of a study of blood T cell repertoires in COVID-19. Assay used: immunoSEQ multiplex PCR; TCRdb lists only in-frame clones, some missing. The data show a few hundred thousand clones, approximately 85% seen once. This CDR3 is built from 14 residues. Input material: peripheral blood. The receptor comes from a woman aged 70 to 79 with acute or convalescent COVID-19. The V call is TRBV21-1, the J call TRBJ1-4; TRBD1 reflects the table's D call only, with no check against the DNA. TRBV21-1 corresponds to a pseudogene. CDR3 coding DNA: TGTGCCAGCGGGGGACAGGTGAGGTTTGAAAAACTGTTTTTT. Protein product: CASGGQVRFEKLFF.